The rows below give T cell receptor beta chains drawn from one sample of a study of blood T cell repertoires in COVID-19. Using immunoSEQ multiplex PCR, the repertoire was profiled, and TCRdb retains in-frame clones only, with some absent. The table has around 47,000 clones, around 81% seen once. Sequences were obtained from peripheral blood. The receptors come from a man aged 70 or older with active COVID-19. The CDR3 runs from the conserved cysteine through the conserved F or W. Fields, in order: CDR3 DNA, CDR3 protein, D gene, J gene, CDR3 length, V gene, clone size. The D gene is left open where the match is weak. Only some rows state a clone size, as once, few, many or a class for expanded clones.

CDR3 DNA: TGCAGCGTCTCGTCCCGGGACAGCTACGAGCAGTACTTC
CDR3 protein: CSVSSRDSYEQYF
D gene: TRBD1
J gene: TRBJ2-7
CDR3 length: 13
V gene: TRBV29-1
clone size: .

CDR3 DNA: TGTGCCAGCGCTTTACAGGGAAACAATGAGCAGTTCTTC
CDR3 protein: CASALQGNNEQFF
D gene: .
J gene: TRBJ2-1
CDR3 length: 13
V gene: TRBV3-1/TRBV3-2
clone size: .

CDR3 DNA: TGTGCCAGCAGCTTACCGGTCTTTGAAGCTTTCTTT
CDR3 protein: CASSLPVFEAFF
D gene: .
J gene: TRBJ1-1
CDR3 length: 12
V gene: TRBV7-2
clone size: .

CDR3 DNA: TGCGCCAGCAGCTTAGCCCGCGGGGGCCCAGATACGCAGTATTTT
CDR3 protein: CASSLARGGPDTQYF
D gene: .
J gene: TRBJ2-3
CDR3 length: 15
V gene: TRBV5-1
clone size: .

CDR3 DNA: TGTGCCAGCAGCCTACAGGGACCTCAAAGAAATGGCTACACCTTC
CDR3 protein: CASSLQGPQRNGYTF
D gene: .
J gene: TRBJ1-2
CDR3 length: 15
V gene: TRBV6-2/TRBV6-3
clone size: .

CDR3 DNA: TGTGCCAGCAGCTTAAATTCAGGAGGTGACGCTTTCTTT
CDR3 protein: CASSLNSGGDAFF
D gene: .
J gene: TRBJ1-1
CDR3 length: 13
V gene: TRBV7-3
clone size: .

CDR3 DNA: TGTGCCAGCAGTTCCACCATCTGGAGGAGGGGCGGCTACACCTTC
CDR3 protein: CASSSTIWRRGGYTF
D gene: .
J gene: TRBJ1-2
CDR3 length: 15
V gene: TRBV6-5
clone size: .

CDR3 DNA: TGTGCCAGCAGCCTTACGGTATACGAGCAGTACTTC
CDR3 protein: CASSLTVYEQYF
D gene: .
J gene: TRBJ2-7
CDR3 length: 12
V gene: TRBV28
clone size: .

CDR3 DNA: TGCGCCAGCAGCCAAGTCCCGGGGGATGGCTACACCTTC
CDR3 protein: CASSQVPGDGYTF
D gene: .
J gene: TRBJ1-2
CDR3 length: 13
V gene: TRBV4-1
clone size: .

CDR3 DNA: TGTGCCAGCAGCCCCACCGGACAGTACCAAGAGACCCAGTACTTC
CDR3 protein: CASSPTGQYQETQYF
D gene: .
J gene: TRBJ2-5
CDR3 length: 15
V gene: TRBV11-3
clone size: .

CDR3 DNA: TGTGCCAGCAGCGTGCCGGGGGGCTCCTATGGCTACACCTTC
CDR3 protein: CASSVPGGSYGYTF
D gene: .
J gene: TRBJ1-2
CDR3 length: 14
V gene: TRBV5-8
clone size: .

CDR3 DNA: TGTGCCAGCAGTGAAAGTGGGGGGGGTAACCAGTACTTC
CDR3 protein: CASSESGGGNQYF
D gene: TRBD2
J gene: TRBJ2-5
CDR3 length: 13
V gene: TRBV6-1
clone size: .

CDR3 DNA: TGTGCTAGCAGCCCAAGGGCTAGCGGGGCCGGGGAGCTGTTTTTT
CDR3 protein: CASSPRASGAGELFF
D gene: TRBD2
J gene: TRBJ2-2
CDR3 length: 15
V gene: TRBV7-7
clone size: .

CDR3 DNA: TGCGCCAGCAGAAGACCTCCTGGGAGGGGCTACACCTTC
CDR3 protein: CASRRPPGRGYTF
D gene: .
J gene: TRBJ1-2
CDR3 length: 13
V gene: TRBV5-1
clone size: .

CDR3 DNA: TGTGCCAGCAGCAGTGACATGGAGGGTGGCTACACCTTC
CDR3 protein: CASSSDMEGGYTF
D gene: .
J gene: TRBJ1-2
CDR3 length: 13
V gene: TRBV28
clone size: .

CDR3 DNA: TGTGCCAGCAGCTTCAGCAGGGGCACCGGGGAGCTGTTTTTT
CDR3 protein: CASSFSRGTGELFF
D gene: .
J gene: TRBJ2-2
CDR3 length: 14
V gene: TRBV5-5
clone size: few

CDR3 DNA: TGTGCCAGCAAGACAGGGGTCCTGATCTATGGCTACACCTTC
CDR3 protein: CASKTGVLIYGYTF
D gene: TRBD1
J gene: TRBJ1-2
CDR3 length: 14
V gene: TRBV6-5
clone size: .

CDR3 DNA: TGTGCCAGTAGTATAGGCGGGGGGCGCTGGGATACGCAGTATTTT
CDR3 protein: CASSIGGGRWDTQYF
D gene: TRBD2
J gene: TRBJ2-3
CDR3 length: 15
V gene: TRBV19
clone size: .

CDR3 DNA: TGTGCCAGCAGCGAACAGGGAGGGCCGAAGACCCAGTACTTC
CDR3 protein: CASSEQGGPKTQYF
D gene: .
J gene: TRBJ2-5
CDR3 length: 14
V gene: TRBV7-2
clone size: .

CDR3 DNA: TGCGCCAGCAGCCAACCCACGGGGGGGGGAGCTAACTATGGCTACACCTTC
CDR3 protein: CASSQPTGGGANYGYTF
D gene: .
J gene: TRBJ1-2
CDR3 length: 17
V gene: TRBV4-1
clone size: .

CDR3 DNA: TGTGCCAGCGCGGGCCGTGGAGATACGCAGTATTTT
CDR3 protein: CASAGRGDTQYF
D gene: .
J gene: TRBJ2-3
CDR3 length: 12
V gene: TRBV6-6
clone size: .

CDR3 DNA: TGTGCCAGCAGACAGGACAGGGGTGAGCAGTTCTTC
CDR3 protein: CASRQDRGEQFF
D gene: TRBD1
J gene: TRBJ2-1
CDR3 length: 12
V gene: TRBV7-3
clone size: .

CDR3 DNA: TGTGCCAGCAGTGAAGCGCGGAATCAGCCCCAGCATTTT
CDR3 protein: CASSEARNQPQHF
D gene: .
J gene: TRBJ1-5
CDR3 length: 13
V gene: TRBV6-1
clone size: .

CDR3 DNA: TGTGCCAGCAGTGCGGAGGGGAGGTATGGCTACACCTTC
CDR3 protein: CASSAEGRYGYTF
D gene: .
J gene: TRBJ1-2
CDR3 length: 13
V gene: TRBV2
clone size: .

CDR3 DNA: TGTGCCAGCAGCGTAGTCCCTAGCGGGGCCGGGGAGCTGTTTTTT
CDR3 protein: CASSVVPSGAGELFF
D gene: TRBD2
J gene: TRBJ2-2
CDR3 length: 15
V gene: TRBV9
clone size: .

CDR3 DNA: TGTGCCAGCACCACCGACATGGAAACCTACGAGCAGTACTTC
CDR3 protein: CASTTDMETYEQYF
D gene: .
J gene: TRBJ2-7
CDR3 length: 14
V gene: TRBV6-6
clone size: .

CDR3 DNA: TGTGCCAGCAGTTATATTACGGGGGGCGACGAGCAGTACTTC
CDR3 protein: CASSYITGGDEQYF
D gene: .
J gene: TRBJ2-7
CDR3 length: 14
V gene: TRBV6-6
clone size: .

CDR3 DNA: TGTGCCAGCAGTCCCGTCAGGTATAGCAATCAGCCCCAGCATTTT
CDR3 protein: CASSPVRYSNQPQHF
D gene: .
J gene: TRBJ1-5
CDR3 length: 15
V gene: TRBV2
clone size: once

CDR3 DNA: TGTGCCACCAGTGACCCCCCCCCGGACTATGGCTACACCTTC
CDR3 protein: CATSDPPPDYGYTF
D gene: .
J gene: TRBJ1-2
CDR3 length: 14
V gene: TRBV24-1
clone size: .

CDR3 DNA: TGTGCCAGCAGTTACGGGGGGGAATTGAATGAAAAACTGTTTTTT
CDR3 protein: CASSYGGELNEKLFF
D gene: .
J gene: TRBJ1-4
CDR3 length: 15
V gene: TRBV6-5
clone size: once

CDR3 DNA: TGCAGCGTTGAAGGCAGGGGGCGCCCAGATACGCAGTATTTT
CDR3 protein: CSVEGRGRPDTQYF
D gene: TRBD1
J gene: TRBJ2-3
CDR3 length: 14
V gene: TRBV29-1
clone size: .

CDR3 DNA: TGTGCCAGCAGCTTAGCCGGGACAGGCGCCCAAGAGACCCAGTACTTC
CDR3 protein: CASSLAGTGAQETQYF
D gene: TRBD1
J gene: TRBJ2-5
CDR3 length: 16
V gene: TRBV5-6
clone size: .

CDR3 DNA: TGTGCCAGCAGCGTAGCCTACCCGGTAGATACGCAGTATTTT
CDR3 protein: CASSVAYPVDTQYF
D gene: .
J gene: TRBJ2-3
CDR3 length: 14
V gene: TRBV9
clone size: once

CDR3 DNA: TGTGCCAGCTCATCCATGGCCACGGGGAGCCCTAGCTCCTACGAGCAGTACTTC
CDR3 protein: CASSSMATGSPSSYEQYF
D gene: .
J gene: TRBJ2-7
CDR3 length: 18
V gene: TRBV18
clone size: .

CDR3 DNA: TGTGCCAGCAGTGACGCTTACAGCTACACCTTC
CDR3 protein: CASSDAYSYTF
D gene: .
J gene: TRBJ1-2
CDR3 length: 11
V gene: TRBV6-1
clone size: .

CDR3 DNA: TGTGCCAGCAGCTCCAATCGGGGAGCGGGAAACTACAATGAGCAGTTCTTC
CDR3 protein: CASSSNRGAGNYNEQFF
D gene: TRBD2
J gene: TRBJ2-1
CDR3 length: 17
V gene: TRBV7-3
clone size: .

CDR3 DNA: TGTGCCGGGAGGCTAGACAACACCGGGGAGCTGTTTTTT
CDR3 protein: CAGRLDNTGELFF
D gene: .
J gene: TRBJ2-2
CDR3 length: 13
V gene: TRBV12-3/TRBV12-4
clone size: .

CDR3 DNA: TGTGCCAGTCTGCGGGCGGAGGGCAATGAGCAGTTCTTC
CDR3 protein: CASLRAEGNEQFF
D gene: .
J gene: TRBJ2-1
CDR3 length: 13
V gene: TRBV19
clone size: few

CDR3 DNA: TGTGCCAGCAGCTTGGCGATTGCCGGACAGGGGAGCGGAAACACCATATATTTT
CDR3 protein: CASSLAIAGQGSGNTIYF
D gene: TRBD1
J gene: TRBJ1-3
CDR3 length: 18
V gene: TRBV5-5
clone size: .

CDR3 DNA: TGCGCCAGCAGCCAAGCAACAGGCAACACTGAAGCTTTCTTT
CDR3 protein: CASSQATGNTEAFF
D gene: .
J gene: TRBJ1-1
CDR3 length: 14
V gene: TRBV4-1
clone size: .

CDR3 DNA: TGTGCCAGCAGTGACTCTCCTGGAGCAGAGACGCAGTATTTT
CDR3 protein: CASSDSPGAETQYF
D gene: .
J gene: TRBJ2-3
CDR3 length: 14
V gene: TRBV6-4
clone size: .

CDR3 DNA: TGTGCCAGCAGTTTAGATATGAAAAAACTGTTTTTT
CDR3 protein: CASSLDMKKLFF
D gene: .
J gene: TRBJ1-4
CDR3 length: 12
V gene: TRBV6-5
clone size: .

CDR3 DNA: TGTGCTAGTGGTTCCGGGACAGGGAACAATGAGCAGTTCTTC
CDR3 protein: CASGSGTGNNEQFF
D gene: TRBD1
J gene: TRBJ2-1
CDR3 length: 14
V gene: TRBV12-5
clone size: .

CDR3 DNA: TGTGCCAGCAGCCCCCTAGCTAGCGGCTACGAGCAGTACTTC
CDR3 protein: CASSPLASGYEQYF
D gene: TRBD2
J gene: TRBJ2-7
CDR3 length: 14
V gene: TRBV3-1/TRBV3-2
clone size: .

CDR3 DNA: TGTGCCAGCTCCGGGACAGGGAGGGAAAAACTGTTTTTT
CDR3 protein: CASSGTGREKLFF
D gene: TRBD1
J gene: TRBJ1-4
CDR3 length: 13
V gene: TRBV6-6
clone size: .

CDR3 DNA: TGCGCCAGCAGCTCGGGACAGTTCGGGGACACTGAAGCTTTCTTT
CDR3 protein: CASSSGQFGDTEAFF
D gene: TRBD1
J gene: TRBJ1-1
CDR3 length: 15
V gene: TRBV5-1
clone size: .

CDR3 DNA: TGTGCCAGCAGCTTAGTGGACAGGGGCCCTAAAGAGACCCAGTACTTC
CDR3 protein: CASSLVDRGPKETQYF
D gene: TRBD1
J gene: TRBJ2-5
CDR3 length: 16
V gene: TRBV7-8
clone size: .

CDR3 DNA: TGTGCCAGCAGTTACGGGACAGGGGGCTACGAGCAGTACTTC
CDR3 protein: CASSYGTGGYEQYF
D gene: TRBD1
J gene: TRBJ2-7
CDR3 length: 14
V gene: TRBV6-5
clone size: once

CDR3 DNA: TGCGCCAGCAGCCAAGAGAACGGCGGTGAGCAGTTCTTC
CDR3 protein: CASSQENGGEQFF
D gene: .
J gene: TRBJ2-1
CDR3 length: 13
V gene: TRBV4-3
clone size: .

CDR3 DNA: TGTGCCAGTCACAGAAGCGGGAACACTGAAGCTTTCTTT
CDR3 protein: CASHRSGNTEAFF
D gene: .
J gene: TRBJ1-1
CDR3 length: 13
V gene: TRBV6-5
clone size: .

CDR3 DNA: TGTGCCAGCAGCCCCCGCAGGGCTAGCGGGGGCGAGACCCAGTACTTC
CDR3 protein: CASSPRRASGGETQYF
D gene: TRBD2
J gene: TRBJ2-5
CDR3 length: 16
V gene: TRBV3-1/TRBV3-2
clone size: .

CDR3 DNA: TGTGCCAGCACCCGACCGGGAGATACGCAGTATTTT
CDR3 protein: CASTRPGDTQYF
D gene: .
J gene: TRBJ2-3
CDR3 length: 12
V gene: TRBV11-1
clone size: .

CDR3 DNA: TGTGCCAGCAGGTCGGGAGGGCGGGGCGGCTACACCTTC
CDR3 protein: CASRSGGRGGYTF
D gene: .
J gene: TRBJ1-2
CDR3 length: 13
V gene: TRBV6-5
clone size: .

CDR3 DNA: TGTGCCAGCAGCAGGGAGTTGGGAGCTTTCTTT
CDR3 protein: CASSRELGAFF
D gene: .
J gene: TRBJ1-1
CDR3 length: 11
V gene: TRBV3-1/TRBV3-2
clone size: .

CDR3 DNA: TGTGCCACCAGCAGAGATCTAGTCTATGGCTACACCTTC
CDR3 protein: CATSRDLVYGYTF
D gene: .
J gene: TRBJ1-2
CDR3 length: 13
V gene: TRBV15
clone size: .